This is a list of T cell receptor beta chains from one sample in a study of cytomegalovirus exposure and HLA in healthy donors. Sequencing was performed with immunoSEQ multiplex PCR; in TCRdb, only in-frame clones are kept and a portion is missing. The data contain 150,000 to 200,000 clones, roughly nine tenths of them singletons. Sequencing was done on a sample of PBMCs. Receptors were obtained from a girl under two years old in good health and CMV-seronegative. CDR3s include the opening cysteine and the closing phenylalanine or tryptophan. Each record gives: J gene, V gene, clone size, D gene, CDR3 DNA, CDR3 protein. The D gene is left open where the match is weak. Rows give clone size only sometimes, using once, few, many, or a class for an expanded clone.

TRBJ1-6 | TRBV7-9 | - | TRBD1 | TGTGCCAGCAGCTTAGTGGACAGGGCCCTCCACTTT | CASSLVDRALHF
TRBJ1-1 | TRBV7-8 | - | - | TGTGCCAGCAGCTTAGGAGAGGGCAGGGGGAACACTGAAGCTTTCTTT | CASSLGEGRGNTEAFF
TRBJ1-2 | TRBV9 | once | - | TGTGCCAGCAGCGGACCACAGGGCCTGTATGGCTACACCTTC | CASSGPQGLYGYTF
TRBJ2-7 | TRBV7-2 | - | - | TGTGCCAGCAGCTTAGCGGCCAGGGACTACGAGCAGTACTTC | CASSLAARDYEQYF
TRBJ2-2 | TRBV9 | - | TRBD2 | TGTGCCAGCAGCGTAGCCCGGACTAGCGGGGGGCGGGGGAGCACCGGGGAGCTGTTTTTT | CASSVARTSGGRGSTGELFF
TRBJ1-1 | TRBV7-9 | few | TRBD1 | TGTTCCAGCAGCTTTGGGACAGACGAAGCTTTCTTT | CSSSFGTDEAFF
TRBJ2-1 | TRBV6-8 | - | TRBD2 | TGTGCCAGCAGTTACCAGACTAGCGGGGCCTACAATGAGCAGTTCTTC | CASSYQTSGAYNEQFF
TRBJ1-5 | TRBV19 | - | - | TGTGCCAGTAGTATTACTGGGCCGGATCAGCCCCAGCATTTT | CASSITGPDQPQHF
TRBJ2-7 | TRBV7-6 | - | TRBD2 | TGTGCCAGCAGCTTAGGTAGAGCGGGAGGGTCCTACGAGCAGTACTTC | CASSLGRAGGSYEQYF
TRBJ2-1 | TRBV2 | - | TRBD2 | TGTGCCAGCAAGAAGGAGGGACTAGCGGGAGGAACTGAGCAGTTCTTC | CASKKEGLAGGTEQFF
TRBJ2-6 | TRBV4-1 | - | - | TGCGCCAGCAGCCAAGAAAAGGGGACTGGGGCCAACGTCCTGACTTTC | CASSQEKGTGANVLTF
TRBJ1-1 | TRBV7-2 | - | - | TGTGCCAGCAGCTTAGGGCAGGGGTCCTTCCGCACTGAAGCTTTCTTT | CASSLGQGSFRTEAFF
TRBJ1-1 | TRBV30 | - | - | TGTGCCTGGACTTCCGGGGGACACACTGAAGCTTTCTTT | CAWTSGGHTEAFF
TRBJ2-7 | TRBV10-3 | once | - | TGTGCCATCAGCGTAGCGGCCCGATCCTACGAGCAGTACTTC | CAISVAARSYEQYF
TRBJ2-3 | TRBV18 | - | - | TGTGCCAGCTCACCACCCCTAGCGAGTCACTCTGCTACGCAGTATTTT | CASSPPLASHSATQYF
TRBJ2-1 | TRBV4-1 | - | - | TGCGCCAGCTTGCCAAGAATCTCGGAGTTACGCTTTTCGGAGCAGTTCTTC | CASLPRISELRFSEQFF
TRBJ2-3 | TRBV2 | - | TRBD1 | TGTGCCAGCAGAGGGACAGGCTCAGATACGCAGTATTTT | CASRGTGSDTQYF
TRBJ2-3 | TRBV5-4 | - | TRBD1 | TGTGCCAGCAGCTTGGTAAGGGGGCCCACAGATACGCAGTATTTT | CASSLVRGPTDTQYF
TRBJ2-3 | TRBV4-1 | - | TRBD2 | TGCGCCAGCAGCCAAGCTAGCGGAAGCACAGATACGCAGTATTTT | CASSQASGSTDTQYF
TRBJ1-4 | TRBV10-2 | - | - | TGCGCCAGCAGTGAGTCTGGAAGGCGAGGAAAACTGTTTTTT | CASSESGRRGKLFF
TRBJ2-1 | TRBV9 | - | TRBD2 | TGTGCCAGCAGCATTAGCGGGGGCCCCTACAATGAGCAGTTCTTC | CASSISGGPYNEQFF
TRBJ2-1 | TRBV6-5 | once | TRBD2 | TGTGCCAGCAGTTACTCGCCGGGGGGTTACAATGAGCAGTTCTTC | CASSYSPGGYNEQFF
TRBJ1-1 | TRBV7-8 | - | TRBD1 | TGTGCCAGCAGCTTAGAGAGGCCTGACGGGACAGGCCACACTAAAATGAACACTGAAGCTTTCTTT | CASSLERPDGTGHTKMNTEAFF
TRBJ1-1 | TRBV4-2 | - | TRBD1 | TGTGCCAGCAGCCAAGAAGGGTCGGGACAGGGGATGATTGGTTTCTTT | CASSQEGSGQGMIGFF
TRBJ2-3 | TRBV5-1 | few | TRBD1 | TGCGCCAGCAGCTGGGACGGACAGGGCACAGATACGCAGTATTTT | CASSWDGQGTDTQYF
TRBJ2-3 | TRBV4-2 | - | TRBD2 | TGTGCCAGCAGCCAAGGTCTCTCCCGGGAGGGTCACTATACGCAGTATTTT | CASSQGLSREGHYTQYF
TRBJ1-6 | TRBV29-1 | once | - | TGCAGCGTTGAGGAGGGGCCTTCGAGCTCCTATAATTCACCCCTCCACTTT | CSVEEGPSSSYNSPLHF
TRBJ2-3 | TRBV4-3 | - | - | TGCGCCAGCAGCCAAGAGAAGACTACCAATACGCAGTATTTT | CASSQEKTTNTQYF
TRBJ1-6 | TRBV6-1 | few | TRBD1 | TGTGCCAGCAGTGAAAGAGAGGGGGCCGATTCACCCCTCCACTTT | CASSEREGADSPLHF
TRBJ2-2 | TRBV5-1 | - | TRBD2 | TGCGCCAGCAGCTTTGGCCCCGCTAGCGGGGGGGCCCCAGGGGAGCTGTTTTTT | CASSFGPASGGAPGELFF